This T cell receptor beta chain was sequenced during a study of cytomegalovirus exposure and HLA in healthy donors. Study conclusions and caveats: In an earlier analysis, productive rearrangement rates for most beta V segments clustered near 87% or 30%. A few V segments could not be told apart, such as TRBV6-2 and TRBV6-3, and were left out.

Only a few counts were recorded for this clone. The antigen is unknown. Donors showed nominal health when sampled, although they likely had unrecorded immune exposures. Amplification used 60 Vbeta primers and 13 Jbeta primers. Repertoires were generated with immunoSEQ multiplex PCR, while TCRdb's copy carries only in-frame clones and drops some. The table records roughly 130,000 clones, approximately 8.8% of them present only once. From germline, CDR1 is SGHVS and CDR2 FQNEAQ. With 5 bases removed from V and 0 bases from J, the gap between germline ends came to 7 bases. This CDR3 is 13 amino acids long.

The sequence was obtained from a man in his forties in good health and CMV-seronegative. The V and J genes are TRBV7-8 and TRBJ1-1; D remains unclear. The source material was PBMCs. CDR3 sequence (DNA): TGTGCCAGCAGCCCAACACTGAACACTGAAGCTTTCTTT. Its protein product is CASSPTLNTEAFF.